This TCR beta chain was retrieved from a study of T cell repertoires in cytomegalovirus infection. Regarding the study as a whole: CMV-specific TCR beta clonotypes restricted by HLA-C were the ones dominating the ex vivo response.

The CDR3 extends over 14 amino acids. The germline V and J ends were trimmed by 6 bases and 5 bases, with 14 bases remaining between them. Germline assignment: CDR1 LGHNA and CDR2 YSLEER. Comments on this clonotype: The antigen is undetermined.

TCRdb used MiXCR to reprocess the reads, holding one entry per CDR3 protein. The repertoire includes approximately 910,000 distinct CDR3 sequences, around 29% of them detected once, and 11% to 15% sits in the top ten. The starting material was cultured CD8+ T cells from PBMCs, obtained from culture after CMV antigen stimulation. This sequence originates from a human donor in good health (CMV status not recorded). Some clones in this sample may be carry-over from other donors' samples. The chain recombines TRBV4-3 with TRBJ2-1; tentative D call: TRBD2 (5 bases). The CDR3 nucleotides read TGCGCCAGCAGTCAACTGGACTTTCACAATGAGCAGTTCTTC. Protein: CASSQLDFHNEQFF.